This T cell receptor (beta chain) was documented in a study of circulating CD8 cells and anti-PD-1 response in melanoma. Looking at the study overall: Non-responders showed stable or progressive disease; responders showed complete or partial response.

The CDR3 has 15 amino acids. Germline CDR1 reads MNHEY; CDR2 reads SMNVEV (reference sequence). J gave up 4 bases and V 2 bases, and 6 bases lay outside the gene matches. This clonotype is labeled medium-sized. The antigen is not known. Each library started from around 14 ng of total RNA using the QIAseq Immune Repertoire TCR panel. TCRdb recomputed calls from the reads with MiXCR, one row per CDR3 protein. This sample has under 750 distinct CDR3 sequences; roughly a tenth occur once, and the top ten carry more than 60%. Study findings and constraints: Expanded sorted subsets were checked for tumor reactivity using peptides. At M1, fewer than 7% of TRB clonotypes appeared in multiple subsets. Replicates were generally not done for experiments.

Live CD3+CD8+TCRalphabeta+ cells were sorted into four subsets by PD-1 and/or TIGIT. The chain joins TRBV27 to TRBJ1-1; 8 bases are shared with TRBD1. This specimen consisted of CD8+ T cells from PBMCs, obtained at baseline or after one month of anti-PD-1 therapy (not recorded which). The source is a human donor with melanoma. CDR3 residues: CASSLSLTGGTEAFF. CDR3 DNA sequence: TGTGCCAGCAGTTTAAGCTTAACAGGGGGCACTGAAGCTTTCTTT.